These T cell receptor beta chains were read from a single sample in a study of patients and donors after allogeneic stem cell transplantation. TCRdb re-called the RT-PCR reads through MiXCR, storing one row per CDR3 protein. The sample consists of about a million distinct CDR3 sequences, 15% to 20% of them appearing once. Sequenced input: blood, either unsorted or a sorted T cell fraction (not recorded which). The receptor set was obtained from a human donor who was either an allogeneic HSCT recipient or a stem cell or donor lymphocyte infusion donor (not recorded which). It is not recorded whose cells these are; they may come from a transplant donor. CDR3s include the opening cysteine and the closing phenylalanine or tryptophan. A D gene is named only where the DNA matches it firmly. Where a row states a size, it is once, few, many or the class of an expanded clone; other rows omit it.

>TRBJ1-6|many|TRBD1|TRBV5-1
TGCGCCAGCAGCCCTGGGACAGTAAATTCACCCCTCCACTTT
CASSPGTVNSPLHF
>TRBJ2-7|.|.|TRBV5-1
TGCGCCAGCAGCTTGGGGGCCCACGAGCAGTACTTC
CASSLGAHEQYF
>TRBJ2-5|few|.|TRBV12-3/TRBV12-4
TGTGCCAGCAGTTTCATTCTGGGACCCCAAGAGACCCAGTACTTC
CASSFILGPQETQYF
>TRBJ2-3|few|.|TRBV20-1
TGCAGTGCTAGTTGTCCCGACCAGGACACAGATACGCAGTATTTT
CSASCPDQDTDTQYF
>TRBJ2-5|few|.|TRBV20-1
TGCAGTGTGAGGGTGGGGGGATCCACCCAGTACTTC
CSVRVGGSTQYF
>TRBJ2-1|.|.|TRBV30
TGTGCCTGGAGTCAACAGGGAAACAATGAGCAGTTCTTC
CAWSQQGNNEQFF
>TRBJ1-1|.|TRBD1|TRBV12-3/TRBV12-4
TGTGCCAGCAGTCTAGGGACAGGGAGGGGGGCTGAAGCTTTCTTT
CASSLGTGRGAEAFF
>TRBJ2-6|few|TRBD1|TRBV9
TGTGCCAGTGGACAGGCTACCTCCGGGGCCAACGTCCTGACTTTC
CASGQATSGANVLTF
>TRBJ2-7|few|.|TRBV12-3/TRBV12-4
TGTGCCAGCACGTGGGGGTACGAGCAGTACTTC
CASTWGYEQYF
>TRBJ1-5|many|TRBD1|TRBV12-3/TRBV12-4
TGTGCCAGCAAAGGACAGGGGGCGAGCAATCAGCCCCAGCATTTT
CASKGQGASNQPQHF
>TRBJ2-5|once|TRBD1|TRBV4-2
TGTGCCAGCAGCCAAGGGGGGACAGGGTGGAAGACCCAGTACTTC
CASSQGGTGWKTQYF
>TRBJ2-7|.|.|TRBV29-1
TGCAGCGTTGAAGGGCTCTCCAGCGGTGCCTACGAGCAGTACTTC
CSVEGLSSGAYEQYF
>TRBJ1-1|.|.|TRBV6-5
TGTGCCAGCAGTTACGGGGGACTGGGGGGGGACACTGAAGCTTTCTTT
CASSYGGLGGDTEAFF
>TRBJ1-2|.|TRBD1|TRBV6-2/TRBV6-3
TGTGCCAGCAGTGCCCCCCAGGGGGCAAACTATGGCTACACCTTC
CASSAPQGANYGYTF
>TRBJ1-6|.|TRBD1|TRBV12-5
TGTGCTAGTGGTTTGGACCTTTGGACAGGGAGGACTTCACCCCTCCACTTT
CASGLDLWTGRTSPLHF
>TRBJ2-7|.|.|TRBV13
TGTGCCAGCAGCCCCCGCTCGATGAGCGAGCAGTACTTC
CASSPRSMSEQYF
>TRBJ2-1|.|.|TRBV5-1
TGCGCCAGCAGCTTTGACAGAAACTACAATGAGCAGTTCTTC
CASSFDRNYNEQFF
>TRBJ1-4|.|.|TRBV6-1
TGTGCCAGCAAAGTAGTCGGGGGAACTAATGAAAAACTGTTTTTT
CASKVVGGTNEKLFF
>TRBJ2-7|.|TRBD1|TRBV30
TGTGCCTGGAGTGTACCCCGGACAGGGGCTTCCGAGCAGTACTTC
CAWSVPRTGASEQYF
>TRBJ1-3|few|.|TRBV30
TGTGCCTGGAGTACTGGCCATACCCCTGGAAACACCATATATTTT
CAWSTGHTPGNTIYF
>TRBJ1-1|.|.|TRBV2
TGTGCCAGCATACGGGACTTCGAAGCTTTCTTT
CASIRDFEAFF
>TRBJ1-1|few|.|TRBV12-3/TRBV12-4
TGTGCCAGCAGAAAACAGGGTGCGAACACTGAAGCTTTCTTT
CASRKQGANTEAFF
>TRBJ2-7|.|TRBD1|TRBV10-3
TGTGCCATCAGCCCGGGACAGGGAAGCTACGAGCAGTACTTC
CAISPGQGSYEQYF